The clone carrying this T cell receptor beta chain was picked up a small number of times. Donors likely had unrecorded immune exposures despite being nominally healthy when sampled. This CDR3 spans 14 amino acids. Germline assignment: CDR1 SEHNR and CDR2 FQNEAQ (reference sequence). These data come from a study of cytomegalovirus exposure and HLA in healthy donors. Researchers ran the PCR with 60 Vbeta and 13 Jbeta primers. Produced via immunoSEQ multiplex PCR; TCRdb's table is partial and in-frame only. The data show around 130,000 clones, about 8.5% seen once. This clonotype was sampled from a man between 40 and 49 years old in good health and CMV-seronegative. The sequencing input was PBMCs. The V gene is TRBV7-9, the J gene TRBJ2-5; D perhaps matches TRBD1 (6 bases). TRBJ2-7 matches the DNA end more closely, so the J call is doubtful. The CDR3 loop is CASSLSDRTYEQYF. The CDR3 DNA follows: TGTGCCAGCAGCTTATCGGACAGAACCTACGAGCAGTACTTC.